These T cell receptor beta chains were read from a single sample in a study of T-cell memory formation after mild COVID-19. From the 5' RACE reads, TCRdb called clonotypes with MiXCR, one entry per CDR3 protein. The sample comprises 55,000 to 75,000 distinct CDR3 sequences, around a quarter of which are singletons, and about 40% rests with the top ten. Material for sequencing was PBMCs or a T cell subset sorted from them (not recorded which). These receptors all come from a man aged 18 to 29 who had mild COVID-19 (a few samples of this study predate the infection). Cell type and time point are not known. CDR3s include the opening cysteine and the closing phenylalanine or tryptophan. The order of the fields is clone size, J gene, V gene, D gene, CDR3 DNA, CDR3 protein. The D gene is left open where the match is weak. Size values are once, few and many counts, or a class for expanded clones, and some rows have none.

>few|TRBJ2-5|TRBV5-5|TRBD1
TGTGCCAGCAGCTATGACGGGACAGAGGTCGGGGAGACCCAGTACTTC
CASSYDGTEVGETQYF
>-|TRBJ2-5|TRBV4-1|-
TGCGCCAGCAGCCAAGTTTCGGGGGAGACCCAGTACTTC
CASSQVSGETQYF
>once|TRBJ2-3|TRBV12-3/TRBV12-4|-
TGTGCCAGCAGTTCCCACAGACGCACAGATACGCAGTATTTT
CASSSHRRTDTQYF
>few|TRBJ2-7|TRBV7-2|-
TGTGCCAGCAGCTTAGAGGGGGGGCCCTACGAGCAGTACTTC
CASSLEGGPYEQYF
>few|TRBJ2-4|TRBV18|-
TGTGCCAGCTCACCAAGACAGGGAGGAACCAAAAACATTCAGTACTTC
CASSPRQGGTKNIQYF
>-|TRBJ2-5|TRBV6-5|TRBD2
TGTGCCAGCAGACCTACTAGCGAAGAGACCCAGTACTTC
CASRPTSEETQYF
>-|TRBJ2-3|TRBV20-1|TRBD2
TGCAGTGCTAATCACGGGGCGGGGGGACCCACAGATACGCAGTATTTT
CSANHGAGGPTDTQYF
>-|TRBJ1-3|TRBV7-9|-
TGTGCCAGCAGCTTAGCGCGGAACTCTGGAAACACCATATATTTT
CASSLARNSGNTIYF
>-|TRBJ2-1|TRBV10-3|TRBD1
TGTGCCATCAGTGTGGAGACAGGGGAGCAGTTCTTC
CAISVETGEQFF
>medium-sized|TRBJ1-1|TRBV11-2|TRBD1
TGTGCCAGCAGTTTAGACAGGGTCTACACTGAAGCTTTCTTT
CASSLDRVYTEAFF
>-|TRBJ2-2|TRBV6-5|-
TGTGCCAGCAGCCTCCGGGGTTCCACCGGGGAGCTGTTTTTT
CASSLRGSTGELFF
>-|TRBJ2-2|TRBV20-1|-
TGCAGTGCTAGAGTGGGGATGAACACCGGGGAGCTGTTTTTT
CSARVGMNTGELFF
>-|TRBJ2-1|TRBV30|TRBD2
TGTGCCTGGAGTACCCGACAGCGGGACCCCTACAATGAGCAGTTCTTC
CAWSTRQRDPYNEQFF
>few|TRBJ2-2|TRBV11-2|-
TGTGCCAGCAGCTTATTTAGCTCGAACACCGGGGAGCTGTTTTTT
CASSLFSSNTGELFF
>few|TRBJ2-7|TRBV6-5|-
TGTGCCAGCAGTTACCTGGGGAGGAGCTCCTACGAGCAGTACTTC
CASSYLGRSSYEQYF
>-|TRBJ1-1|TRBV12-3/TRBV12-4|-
TGTGCCAGCAGTTGGGGTAGAACTGAAGCTTTCTTT
CASSWGRTEAFF
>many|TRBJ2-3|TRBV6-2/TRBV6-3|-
TGTGCCAGTCACGTGGGATCAGACACGACAGATACGCAGTATTTT
CASHVGSDTTDTQYF
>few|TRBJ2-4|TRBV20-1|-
TGCAGTGCTAGAGATCGGGTAGCCAAAAACATTCAGTACTTC
CSARDRVAKNIQYF
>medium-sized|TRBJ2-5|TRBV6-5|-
TGTGCCAGCAGTTACTTCAGCGGGCAAGAGACCCAGTACTTC
CASSYFSGQETQYF
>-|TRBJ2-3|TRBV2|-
TGTGCCAGCAGTGTTGGGATCACAGATACGCAGTATTTT
CASSVGITDTQYF
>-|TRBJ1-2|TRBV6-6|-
TGTGCCAGCAGTTACTCGACCGAGAGCGGCGCTTATGGCTACACCTTC
CASSYSTESGAYGYTF
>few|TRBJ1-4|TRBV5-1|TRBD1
TGCGCCAGCAGCTTGACTCTCAGGACAGGGAATAATGAAAAACTGTTTTTT
CASSLTLRTGNNEKLFF
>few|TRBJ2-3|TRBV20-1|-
TGCAGTGCCCCTGACACCCCTAGCACAGATACGCAGTATTTT
CSAPDTPSTDTQYF
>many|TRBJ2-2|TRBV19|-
TGTGCCAGTTGGACAGCCACCGGGGAGCTGTTTTTT
CASWTATGELFF
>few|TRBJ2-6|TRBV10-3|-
TGTGCCATCGAGAACTCTGGGGCCAACGTCCTGACTTTC
CAIENSGANVLTF
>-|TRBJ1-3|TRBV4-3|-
TGCGCCAGCAGCCAAGACTTAGAAATCTCTGGAAACACCATATATTTT
CASSQDLEISGNTIYF
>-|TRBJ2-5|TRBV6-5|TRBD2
TGTGCCAGCAGTTACGGGGCGGGGGGGCCAATGGAGACCCAGTACTTC
CASSYGAGGPMETQYF
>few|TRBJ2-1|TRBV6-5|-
TGTGCCAGCAGTTACTCGCTTAACACAAACAATGAGCAGTTCTTC
CASSYSLNTNNEQFF
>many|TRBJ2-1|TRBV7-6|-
TGTGCCAGCAGCGTAAGCACAGGGCGCAATGAGCAGTTCTTC
CASSVSTGRNEQFF
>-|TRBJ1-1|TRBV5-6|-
TGTGCCAGCAGCCGCGACGGGTACATGAACACTGAAGCTTTCTTT
CASSRDGYMNTEAFF